The entry that follows covers one T cell receptor beta chain sequence. The sample belongs to a study of shared clonotypes between healthy human individuals. The CDR3 runs to 16 residues. CDR1 SGDLS and CDR2 YYNGEE come from the germline V gene. Trimming shortened V by 0 bases and J by 1 base, and 13 bases separated the two germline ends. The genomic DNA of each subset was split evenly across several immunoSEQ plates. The repertoire was sequenced with immunoSEQ multiplex PCR; TCRdb's copy has only in-frame clones and lacks some. The table lists millions of clones, around nine tenths of them singletons.

Sequenced: naive CD4+ T cells sorted from blood. Regarding subset: CD45RA+ positively selected. The sequence was collected from a man between 18 and 35 years old in good health. V usage is TRBV9 and J usage is TRBJ2-5; no definite D call. CDR3 protein: CASSVGNGSPQETQYF. Written as DNA, the CDR3 is TGTGCCAGCAGCGTAGGGAACGGATCGCCCCAAGAGACCCAGTACTTC.